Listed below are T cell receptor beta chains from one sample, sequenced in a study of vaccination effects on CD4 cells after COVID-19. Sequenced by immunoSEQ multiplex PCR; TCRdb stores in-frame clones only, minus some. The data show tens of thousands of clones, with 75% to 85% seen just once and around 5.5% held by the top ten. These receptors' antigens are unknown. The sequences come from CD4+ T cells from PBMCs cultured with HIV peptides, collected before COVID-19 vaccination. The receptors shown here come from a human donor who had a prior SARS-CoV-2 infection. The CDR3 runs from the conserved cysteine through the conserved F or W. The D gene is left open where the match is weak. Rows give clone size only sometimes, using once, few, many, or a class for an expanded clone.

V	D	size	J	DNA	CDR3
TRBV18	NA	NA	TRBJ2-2	TGTGCCAGCTCACCTACGGGGGAGGTCGCCGGGGAGCTGTTTTTT	CASSPTGEVAGELFF
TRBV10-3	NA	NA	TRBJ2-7	TGTGCCATCAGCAGGGAGGAATACGAGCAGTACTTC	CAISREEYEQYF
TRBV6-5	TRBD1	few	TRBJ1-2	TGTGCCAGCAAGGAGACAGGGACTGGCTACACCTTC	CASKETGTGYTF
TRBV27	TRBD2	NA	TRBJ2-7	TGTGCCAGCAGCTTCGCCAGCGGGATCGGGTCCTACGAGCAGTACTTC	CASSFASGIGSYEQYF
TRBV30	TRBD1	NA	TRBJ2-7	TGTGCCTGGACTGGACAGGGGGCCAACGAGCAGTACTTC	CAWTGQGANEQYF
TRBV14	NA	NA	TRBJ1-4	TGTGCCAGCAGCCTTCCGAGAGGTGAAAAACTGTTTTTT	CASSLPRGEKLFF
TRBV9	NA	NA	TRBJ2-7	TGTGCCAGCAGCGTAGGCCAGAGCTCCTACGAGCAGTACTTC	CASSVGQSSYEQYF
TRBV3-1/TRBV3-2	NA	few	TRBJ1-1	TGTGCCAGCAGCCAAGCCCCCGGGGTAGCTTTCTTT	CASSQAPGVAFF
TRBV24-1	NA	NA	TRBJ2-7	TGTGCCACATGGTCCCCGGGGGCGAGATACGAGCAGTACTTC	CATWSPGARYEQYF
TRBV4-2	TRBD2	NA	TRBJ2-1	TGTGCCAGCAGCCAGAGGGGGACTAGCGGGGGGTATGAGCAGTTCTTC	CASSQRGTSGGYEQFF
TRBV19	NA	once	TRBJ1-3	TGTGCCAGTAGTATAGACGATGACAGGTTCTCTGGAAACACCATATATTTT	CASSIDDDRFSGNTIYF
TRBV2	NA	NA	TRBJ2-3	TGTGCCAGCAGGGCCAGGACAGATAGCACAGATACGCAGTATTTT	CASRARTDSTDTQYF
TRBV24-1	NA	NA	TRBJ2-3	TGTGCCACCAGTGATTGGGAGGTGGGTCGGGGGCAGTATTTT	CATSDWEVGRGQYF
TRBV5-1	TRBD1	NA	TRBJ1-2	TGCGCCAGCAGCACGGGGACAGGGGAGGGCTACACCTTC	CASSTGTGEGYTF
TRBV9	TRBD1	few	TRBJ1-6	TGTGCCAGCAGCGTGGGACAGAGCCCTAATTCACCCCTCCACTTT	CASSVGQSPNSPLHF
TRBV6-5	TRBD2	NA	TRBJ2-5	TGTGCCAGCAGTACCCGGACTAGAACTGGGGAGACCCAGTACTTC	CASSTRTRTGETQYF
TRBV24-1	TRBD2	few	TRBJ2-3	TGTGCCACCGGTAAGACTAGCGGCCCTCATACGCAGTATTTT	CATGKTSGPHTQYF
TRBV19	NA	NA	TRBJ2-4	TGTGCCAGTAGTATAGTGCCCCGAAACAGGGTTCTCAAAAACATTCAGTACTTC	CASSIVPRNRVLKNIQYF
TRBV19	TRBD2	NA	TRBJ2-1	TGTGCCAGTAGTAGACTAGCGGGAGCGAGAAGTACAAATGAGCAGTTCTTC	CASSRLAGARSTNEQFF
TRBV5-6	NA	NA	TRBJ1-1	TGTGCCAGCAGCTTGGTACCTGGGAGCGCTGAAGCTTTCTTT	CASSLVPGSAEAFF
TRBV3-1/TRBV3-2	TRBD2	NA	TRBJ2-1	TGTGCCAGCAGCCAAGTAGCGGGGATTAATGAGCAGTTCTTC	CASSQVAGINEQFF
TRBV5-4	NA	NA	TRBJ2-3	TGTGCCAGCAGCTTGGACGTTCCTAGCACAGATACGCAGTATTTT	CASSLDVPSTDTQYF